This TCR beta chain was sequenced in a study of human T cells and chemical hapten exposure (TCRdb year 2021). Regarding the complete study: For sensitization, 2% DPC in acetone was applied to a roughly 2 cm by roughly 2 cm area of upper inner arm skin. Patients additionally received weekly therapeutic DPC doses to the scalp throughout the roughly 25-week study period. Patch tests used Finn chambers with 0.01% DPC on the upper back, scored after 6 days by International Contact Dermatitis Research Group standards. Alopecia areata with under or over 50% scalp involvement, alopecia totalis and alopecia universalis were represented in the patient cohort, which was mostly female. The libraries were sequenced as a pool, and the TCR yield per sample differed mostly because of small variations in library volumes within the pool. The study tracked peripheral blood TCR repertoire changes in vivo during primary and secondary sensitization to the hapten diphenylcyclopropenone (DPC) in alopecia patients. Blood samples were taken from patients before sensitization (week 0) and at 2, 6 and about 24 weeks after DPC sensitization. Twenty-nine alopecia patients provided blood for TCR sequencing at one to four time points (pre-sensitization, 2, 6 and 24 weeks). Study-wide findings and limitations: After repeated subsampling, the strength of the expansion versus patch-test correlation and the threshold at which it became significant changed. DPC sensitization did not change how many TCRs were above 1 in 1000 frequency, and no evidence was found of alterations in global repertoire structure. Compared with pre-sensitization or healthy control sets, expanded TCRs formed significantly more large CDR3 similarity clusters, which is consistent with antigen-driven responses. The number of PT1 expanded TCRs positively correlated with patch test score, significant at thresholds 8, 16 and 32 but not 4. Alopecia, a presumed autoimmune disease, was present in all patients, so the immune response of the patients might differ from that of healthy individuals.

Library construction relied on RACE. The run used a NextSeq 500. During library preparation, unique molecular identifiers were attached to individual cDNA molecules so that TCRs could be counted in a quantitative, reproducible way. From each blood RNA sample, both TCR alpha and TCR beta chains were sequenced. For the original study's pipeline: A median of around 96,000 TCRs per sample was observed, with a range of about 23,224 to 690,600. V, J and CDR3 annotation of the TCR reads was carried out using the Decombinator software suite. For PS versus PT1 abundance plots, all samples were subsampled to the same number of TCRs (28,000). TCRs were defined as expanded if absent before sensitization and observed at least eight times at the 2-week time point. TCRdb passed the public sequencing reads through fastp at Q25 and MiXCR, retaining productive beta sequences. Each CDR3 protein gets just one entry, which takes the most common genes and DNA from the rows behind it. The V and J calls were determined by TCRdb, not by the authors. In all, the sample holds over 75,000 distinct CDR3 sequences, and approximately 10% of those were seen once. 0.85% to 1.2% of the sample lies in the top ten.

The germline V gene specifies LGHNA as CDR1 and YSLEER as CDR2. From the cysteine through the phenylalanine, the CDR3 covers 15 amino acids. Only the CDR3 DNA is retained, 45 bases long and in frame from the first base. Trimming takes 4 bases from V and 4 bases from J, and the germline ends sit 15 bases apart. The time point label, read with the paper, signifies: patch test 3, about 24 weeks after DPC sensitization. This sample's treatment or condition label indicates: therapeutic diphenylcyclopropenone sensitization with weekly scalp DPC. Blood at each patch-test visit was drawn before the patch test was applied. Eligible patients were aged 18 to 70, diagnosed with alopecia, deemed suitable for DPC therapy, and excluded if pregnant. Total RNA was isolated from unfractionated whole blood collected in Tempus Blood RNA tubes. As regards this clonotype: Its antigen specificity is not known. Per-nucleotide qualities are absent, and no much larger clonotype sits a single base away.

The receptor comes from a woman aged 25 to 39 with alopecia areata. Some clones in this sample may be carry-over from other donors' samples. The chain is encoded by TRBV4-3 joined to TRBJ2-3; the D gene is perhaps TRBD1 or TRBD2, as each covers 6 bases. The source material was whole blood, sampled in connection with sensitization to the hapten diphenylcyclopropenone (DPC). The DNA is TGCGCCAGCAGCCTCGGCCGGGGGCCCCCAGATACGCAGTATTTT. Its translation reads: CASSLGRGPPDTQYF.